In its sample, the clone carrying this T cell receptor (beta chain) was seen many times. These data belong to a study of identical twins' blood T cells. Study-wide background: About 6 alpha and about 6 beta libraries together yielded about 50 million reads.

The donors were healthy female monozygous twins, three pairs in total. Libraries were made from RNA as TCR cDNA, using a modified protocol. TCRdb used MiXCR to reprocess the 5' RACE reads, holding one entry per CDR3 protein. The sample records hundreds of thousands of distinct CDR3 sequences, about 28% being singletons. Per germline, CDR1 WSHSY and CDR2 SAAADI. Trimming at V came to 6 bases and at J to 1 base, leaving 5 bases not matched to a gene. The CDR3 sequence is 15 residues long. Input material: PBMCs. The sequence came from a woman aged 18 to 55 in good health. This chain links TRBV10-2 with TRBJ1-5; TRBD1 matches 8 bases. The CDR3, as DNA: TGCGCCAGCAGAGACCAGGGGGCGAGCAATCAGCCCCAGCATTTT. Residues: CASRDQGASNQPQHF.